The 15 T cell receptor beta chains given below trace back to one sample, sequenced in a study of PD-L1 blockade in urothelial cancer (dated by TCRdb to 2017 to 2019). Library preparation employed the immunoSEQ multiplex PCR assay. The table comes from immuneACCESS by way of TCRdb, which keeps in-frame sequences with V and J called. Part of the clones is missing from these tables; in studies checked, under half for an unresolved V gene and the rest for unknown reasons. In this sample the table shows over 15,000 clones, 70% to 90% of which occur a single time. The ten largest clones add up to roughly 13% of the sample. Per the publication, the time point label means: pretreatment peripheral blood. The input for sequencing was PBMCs, taken around atezolizumab (anti-PD-L1) treatment. The receptors stem from a man in his 70s with urothelial cancer.

The V gene is TRBV19, the J gene TRBJ2-1, with D possibly matching TRBD1 (6 bases). Trimming took off 0 bases at V and 5 bases at J, with 11 bases between the two ends. Germline assignment: CDR1 LNHDA and CDR2 SQIVND (reference sequence). The CDR3 has 15 amino acids. CDR3 DNA: TGTGCCAGTAGTATAGAGGGGGCGGGTAACAATGAGCAGTTCTTC. Translation: CASSIEGAGNNEQFF.

The V and J genes are TRBV6-1 and TRBJ2-7; the D gene is possibly TRBD1 (6 bases). CDR1 is MNHNS and CDR2 is SASEGT in the germline V gene. The CDR3 length is 14 residues. V shed 3 bases and J shed 4 bases, with 13 bases lying between them. The DNA of the CDR3 is TGTGCCAGCAGTGATACAGGGTCTACTTACGAGCAGTACTTC. Its protein product is CASSDTGSTYEQYF.

The chain recombines TRBV4-2 with TRBJ2-3, with 10 bases that match TRBD2. The CDR3 totals 16 residues. Germline V gene sequence: CDR1 LGHNA, CDR2 YNFKEQ. With 0 bases clipped from V and 3 bases from J, the junction kept 3 bases outside the gene matches. In nucleotides, the CDR3 is TGTGCCAGCAGCCAAGAAGCACTAGCGGGGACAGATACGCAGTATTTT. Translation: CASSQEALAGTDTQYF.

This clone came up once. The chain links TRBV18 to TRBJ2-5; perhaps TRBD2 as D (6 bases). Germline CDR1 reads KGHSH; CDR2 reads LQKENI. Trimming cost V 7 bases and J 1 base, with 10 bases left between them. There are 13 residues in the CDR3. CDR3 DNA sequence: TGTGCCAGCTTACGGGGGATCCAAGAGACCCAGTACTTC. Its translation: CASLRGIQETQYF. Looking up the rest from reference TRBV18 and TRBJ2-5 gives the full variable domain: NAGVMQNPRHLVRRRGQEARLRCSPMKGHSHVYWYRQLPEEGLKFMVYLQKENIIDESGMPKERFSAEFPKEGPSILRIQQVVRGDSAAYFCASLRGIQETQYFGPGTRLLVL.

This sequence joins TRBV9 and TRBJ2-5, with 10 nucleotides matching TRBD2. V shed 0 bases, J shed 0 bases, and the junction held 2 bases outside the gene matches. The germline V gene encodes CDR1 SGDLS and CDR2 YYNGEE. The CDR3 loop spans 16 amino acids. In nucleotides, the CDR3 is TGTGCCAGCAGCGTAGCGCTAGCGGGGGACCAAGAGACCCAGTACTTC. Encoded protein: CASSVALAGDQETQYF. The variable domain in full, completed from reference TRBV9 and TRBJ2-5, reads DSGVTQTPKHLITATGQRVTLRCSPRSGDLSVYWYQQSLDQGLQFLIQYYNGEERAKGNILERFSAQQFPDLHSELNLSSLELGDSALYFCASSVALAGDQETQYFGPGTRLLVL.

The gene calls are TRBV2 and TRBJ1-5, with D tentatively TRBD1 (6 bases). Germline V lookup: CDR1 SNHLY, CDR2 FYNNEI. With 4 bases removed from V and 4 bases from J, the gap between germline ends came to 14 bases. This CDR3 region has 15 residues. CDR3 nucleotides: TGTGCCAGCAGTGCCAGACAGGACCCGAATCAGCCCCAGCATTTT. It yields the protein CASSARQDPNQPQHF.

The chain employs TRBV5-3 and TRBJ1-1; no clear D. TRBV5-3 is treated as an ORF (open reading frame) with a function not yet certain. The germline V and J ends were trimmed by 0 bases and 0 bases, with 12 bases remaining between them. CDR3 length equals 16 residues. The CDR3 is CARSLVGRTLNTEAFF. The CDR3 nucleotides read TGTGCCAGAAGCTTGGTTGGCAGGACTTTGAACACTGAAGCTTTCTTT.

The J gene is TRBJ2-7, the V gene TRBV19, with 14 bases lining up with TRBD2. This CDR3 region has 17 residues. With V trimmed by 0 bases and J by 4 bases, 5 bases remained unmatched. The germline V gene encodes CDR1 LNHDA and CDR2 SQIVND (reference sequence). CDR3 nucleotides: TGTGCCAGTAGTATAGATGGGACTAGCGGGGGACTATACGAGCAGTACTTC. It is translated as CASSIDGTSGGLYEQYF.

The V gene is TRBV6-5, the J gene TRBJ2-1; D unclear. V dropped 0 bases and J dropped 5 bases, with 11 bases sitting between them. Germline CDR1 reads MNHEY; CDR2 reads SVGAGI. The CDR3 is 15 amino acids. The CDR3 loop is CASSYSWQVHNEQFF. Here the CDR3 DNA reads TGTGCCAGCAGTTACTCGTGGCAGGTCCACAATGAGCAGTTCTTC.

The chain joins TRBV18 to TRBJ1-1, with 7 bases lining up with TRBD1. The junction had 6 bases not matched to a gene; V was cut back by 4 bases and J by 1 base. Germline CDR1 and CDR2: KGHSH and LQKENI. CDR3 length: 15 amino acids. Here the CDR3 reads CASSLDRKGNTEAFF. The CDR3 DNA sequence: TGTGCCAGCTCACTGGACAGGAAGGGGAACACTGAAGCTTTCTTT.

V is TRBV4-1 and J is TRBJ1-6; 12 nucleotides match TRBD1. This CDR3 is 15 amino acids long. Germline loops: CDR1 MGHRA, CDR2 YSYEKL. J gave up 9 bases and V 4 bases, and 4 bases lay outside the gene matches. The CDR3 is CASSRPGQGASPLHF. The DNA of the CDR3 is TGCGCCAGCAGCCGACCGGGACAGGGGGCTTCACCCCTCCACTTT.

The chain employs TRBV7-8 and TRBJ1-3; possible D gene TRBD1, 5 bases. This CDR3 region has 16 residues. Trimming shortened V by 1 base and J by 1 base, and 11 bases separated the two germline ends. The germline V gene encodes CDR1 SGHVS and CDR2 FQNEAQ. CDR3 sequence reads: CASSLGTGRSGNTIYF. Written as DNA, the CDR3 is TGTGCCAGCAGCTTAGGTACAGGTCGGTCTGGAAACACCATATATTTT.

This rearrangement joins TRBV5-1 to TRBJ2-5; D gene ambiguous. This CDR3 has 14 amino acids. Germline V gene sequence: CDR1 SGHRS, CDR2 YFSETQ. Trimming shortened V by 1 base and J by 2 bases, and 9 bases separated the two germline ends. CDR3 protein: CASSLSGPQETQYF. CDR3 DNA sequence: TGCGCCAGCAGCTTGAGTGGGCCTCAAGAGACCCAGTACTTC.

The gene calls are TRBV6-1 and TRBJ2-1, with 10 bases that match TRBD2. CDR1 MNHNS and CDR2 SASEGT come from the germline V gene. The CDR3 has 15 amino acids. J gave up 7 bases and V 8 bases, and 11 bases lay outside the gene matches. The CDR3 DNA is TGTGCCAGCGGGAGCGGGGGGGCCCCGGTTAATGAGCAGTTCTTC. It encodes CASGSGGAPVNEQFF.

J is TRBJ2-2 and V is TRBV4-1; 7 bases fit TRBD1. Unmatched junction bases numbered 7, after V lost 4 bases and J lost 5 bases. Germline V CDR1 and CDR2: MGHRA, YSYEKL. This CDR3 region has 15 residues. Written as DNA, the CDR3 is TGCGCCAGCAGCCTGACAGGGTGGCAGACCGGGGAGCTGTTTTTT. Encoded protein: CASSLTGWQTGELFF.